Below, 9 T cell receptor beta chains from the same sample are listed, as sequenced in a study of PD-1 blockade in classical Hodgkin lymphoma. Assay: immunoSEQ multiplex PCR; the TCRdb copy retains only in-frame clones and omits some. The table shows over 35,000 clones, with about 90% occurring only once. There was relapse after autologous stem cell transplantation in every patient, and there was variation in brentuximab vedotin exposure. Sequences were derived from peripheral blood mononuclear cells (PBMCs), sampled at baseline. The receptor source for this set is a human donor with classical Hodgkin lymphoma.

The rearrangement links TRBV10-3 to TRBJ1-4, with 9 bases matching TRBD1. Germline V gene lookup returns CDR1 ENHRY and CDR2 SYGVKD. This CDR3 region has 16 residues. V dropped 2 bases and J dropped 8; count of bases not matched to a gene: 9. The CDR3 is CAISEHRTGVGEKLFF. CDR3 coding DNA: TGTGCCATCAGTGAGCACAGGACAGGGGTAGGGGAAAAACTGTTTTTT.

The rearrangement joins TRBV18 to TRBJ2-1; no clear D gene. V was cut by 6 bases and J by 0 bases, with 9 bases left in between. Germline loops: CDR1 KGHSH, CDR2 LQKENI. The CDR3 runs 14 residues. This CDR3 reads CASSPDPSYNEQFF. DNA of the CDR3: TGTGCCAGCTCCCCAGACCCCTCCTACAATGAGCAGTTCTTC.

The chain is built from TRBV25-1 and TRBJ2-5; 10 positions agree with TRBD2. Germline V gene lookup returns CDR1 MGHDK and CDR2 SYGVNS. V dropped 3 bases and J dropped 5; count of bases not matched to a gene: 0. The CDR3 loop spans 13 amino acids. The CDR3 DNA follows: TGTGCCAGCAGTGATAGCGGGGGGGAGACCCAGTACTTC. Translated, it gives CASSDSGGETQYF.

The chain couples TRBV15 to TRBJ2-2; 7 bases agree with TRBD2. The CDR3 consists of 16 residues. Germline lookup yields CDR1 LNHNV and CDR2 YYDKDF (reference sequence). With 5 bases clipped from V and 0 bases from J, the junction kept 6 bases outside the gene matches. CDR3 sequence: CATSGHLAANTGELFF. CDR3 DNA: TGTGCCACCAGCGGACATCTAGCGGCGAACACCGGGGAGCTGTTTTTT.

The J gene is TRBJ2-7, the V gene TRBV11-2; no clear D. V was cut by 4 bases and J by 4 bases, with 5 bases left in between. The germline CDR1 and CDR2 sequences are SGHAT and FQNNGV. The CDR3 sequence is 11 residues long. The CDR3 sequence: CASSYQYEQYF. CDR3 DNA: TGTGCCAGCAGCTATCAATACGAGCAGTACTTC.

Only one count was recorded for this clone. The DNA for the CDR3 is TGTGCCAGCAGCTTTAGGGCTAGCGGCCAAGAGACCCAGTACTTC. Protein: CASSFRASGQETQYF. V and J are TRBV7-2 and TRBJ2-5, with 7 bases aligning to TRBD2. Germline CDR1 and CDR2: SGHTA and FQGNSA. The V and J ends lost 3 bases and 1 base, in that order; junction bases with no gene match: 5. The CDR3 length is 15 residues.

The chain has TRBV18 and TRBJ1-1, with 9 nucleotides matching TRBD1. V dropped 3 bases and J dropped 5; count of bases not matched to a gene: 4. The CDR3 is 14 residues long. Germline V gene data show CDR1 as KGHSH and CDR2 as LQKENI. The CDR3, as DNA: TGTGCCAGCTCACCCCGGGACAGGGCTACTGAAGCTTTCTTT. Its translation is CASSPRDRATEAFF.

The V call is TRBV5-1, the J call TRBJ2-3; TRBD2 aligns across 13 bases. The junction had 1 base not matched to a gene; V was cut back by 1 base and J by 8 bases. CDR1 is SGHRS and CDR2 is YFSETQ in the germline V gene. This CDR3 region has 14 residues. For the CDR3, the DNA is TGCGCCAGCAGCTTGCGACTAGCGGGGGGTACGCAGTATTTT. It encodes CASSLRLAGGTQYF.

The chain combines TRBV10-3 with TRBJ2-7; D is perhaps TRBD1 or TRBD2 (6 bases each). The V end was cut by 0 bases, the J end by 3 bases, with 12 bases between. The CDR3 extends over 15 amino acids. Germline loops: CDR1 ENHRY, CDR2 SYGVKD. CDR3 sequence: CAISESWGASYEQYF. CDR3 nucleotide sequence: TGTGCCATCAGTGAGTCCTGGGGGGCTAGCTACGAGCAGTACTTC.